Below are 22 T cell receptor beta chains sequenced from a single sample in a study of radiotherapy plus CTLA-4 blockade in lung cancer. Using immunoSEQ multiplex PCR, the repertoire was profiled, and TCRdb retains in-frame clones only, with some absent. The table shows about 110,000 clones, with around 84% occurring only once. The sequencing here drew on peripheral blood, taken from a patient treated with radiotherapy plus ipilimumab. These receptors were obtained from a human donor with non-small cell lung cancer that progressed on radiotherapy plus ipilimumab. Some clones in this sample may be carry-over from other donors' samples.

The rearrangement links TRBV27 to TRBJ1-5; 11 bases match TRBD1. Germline V lookup: CDR1 MNHEY, CDR2 SMNVEV (reference sequence). After removal of 9 bases from V and 6 bases from J, the junction contained 10 bases not matched to a gene. The CDR3 is made up of 15 amino acids. Here the CDR3 DNA reads TGTGCCAGTCATCCGGGACAGGGGGTATTTCAGCCCCAGCATTTT. The encoded protein is CASHPGQGVFQPQHF.

The chain has TRBV6-1 and TRBJ2-5; 7 bases are shared with TRBD1. CDR3 length: 14 amino acids. J was trimmed by 3 bases and V by 7 bases; bases with no gene match: 8. Per the germline V gene, CDR1 is MNHNS and CDR2 is SASEGT. CDR3 in amino acids: CASTEPRGKETQYF. CDR3 coding DNA: TGTGCCAGCACCGAACCCAGGGGGAAAGAGACCCAGTACTTC.

This clone appeared a few times. The gene calls are TRBV11-3 and TRBJ1-6; no firm D call. Germline CDR1 SGHNT, CDR2 YENEEA. The CDR3 extends over 13 amino acids. V was cut by 2 bases and J by 6 bases, with 5 bases left in between. The CDR3 here is CASSLLTNSPLHF. In DNA, the CDR3 is TGTGCCAGCAGCTTACTGACTAATTCACCCCTCCACTTT.

This clone came up once. For the CDR3, the DNA is TGTGCCAGCAGCTTTACCATGAACACTGAAGCTTTCTTT. Translated: CASSFTMNTEAFF. The rearrangement joins TRBV11-3 to TRBJ1-1; D is uncertain. CDR1 SGHNT and CDR2 YENEEA come from the germline V gene. This CDR3 comprises 13 residues. The germline V and J ends were trimmed by 3 bases and 0 bases, with 5 bases remaining between them.

This chain links TRBV19 with TRBJ1-4; 9 bases line up with TRBD1. This CDR3 contains 15 residues. V was clipped by 9 bases and J by 8 bases; unmatched bases: 13. Germline V gene sequence: CDR1 LNHDA, CDR2 SQIVND (reference sequence). The CDR3 sequence: CASKTPGTGNEKLFF. The CDR3, as DNA: TGTGCCAGCAAAACTCCCGGGACAGGGAACGAAAAACTGTTTTTT.

The CDR3 DNA follows: TGTGCCACCAGCAGGACAGGGGGCAACTATGGCTACACCTTC. It specifies CATSRTGGNYGYTF. This chain uses TRBV15 with TRBJ1-2; 10 nucleotides align to TRBD1. Per the germline V gene, CDR1 is LNHNV and CDR2 is YYDKDF (reference sequence). V lost 3 bases, J lost 2 bases, and 0 bases stayed unmatched. The CDR3 has 14 amino acids.

The chain is built from TRBV6-5 and TRBJ1-1; D might be TRBD1 (5 bases). V was clipped by 6 bases and J by 3 bases, with 14 bases between them. Germline assignment: CDR1 MNHEY and CDR2 SVGAGI. This CDR3 region has 14 residues. The CDR3 sequence: CASRGTRGDTEAFF. The CDR3 region has the DNA TGTGCCAGCAGGGGGACGCGGGGGGACACTGAAGCTTTCTTT.

The genes are TRBV6-6 and TRBJ1-5; TRBD1 agrees at 10 bases. Per germline, CDR1 MNHNY and CDR2 SVGAGI (reference sequence). This CDR3 contains 16 residues. V shed 5 bases and J 7 bases; nucleotides not matched to a gene: 11. CDR3 sequence reads: CASSKTGGAAGQPQHF. CDR3 nucleotide sequence: TGTGCCAGCAGTAAGACAGGGGGCGCGGCGGGGCAGCCCCAGCATTTT.

The chain joins TRBV5-1 to TRBJ1-2, with no clear D. Germline V gene sequence: CDR1 SGHRS, CDR2 YFSETQ. Trimming stripped 0 bases from V and 3 bases from J, with 6 bases between. The CDR3 totals 13 residues. CDR3 region: CASSLEGDYGYTF. CDR3 nucleotide sequence: TGCGCCAGCAGCTTGGAGGGCGACTATGGCTACACCTTC.

The chain employs TRBV4-3 and TRBJ2-7; no clear D gene. The V end was cut by 0 bases, the J end by 3 bases, with 12 bases between. Germline assignment: CDR1 LGHNA and CDR2 YSLEER. This CDR3 has 15 residues. CDR3 sequence (DNA): TGCGCCAGCAGCCAAGAACCCCGGACGGTCTACGAGCAGTACTTC. Encoded protein: CASSQEPRTVYEQYF.

In its sample, this clone was seen a few times. The chain combines TRBV5-8 with TRBJ2-5, with 12 bases lining up with TRBD1. Germline trimming cut 3 bases from V and 5 bases from J; bases unmatched to any gene: 11. This CDR3 is built from 17 residues. Looked up from germline, CDR1 is SGHTS and CDR2 is YDEGEE. The CDR3 loop is CASSSGQGAWRGETQYF. In DNA form, the CDR3 reads TGTGCCAGCAGCTCGGGACAGGGGGCGTGGAGGGGGGAGACCCAGTACTTC.

This sequence joins TRBV5-4 and TRBJ2-7, with a possible D match to TRBD1 (5 bases). The germline V and J ends were trimmed by 4 bases and 0 bases, with 8 bases remaining between them. CDR1 is SGHNT, CDR2 YYREEE, per germline (reference sequence). CDR3 size: 13 residues. The DNA for the CDR3 is TGTGCCAGCAGCACAGGTAGCTCCTACGAGCAGTACTTC. This codes for CASSTGSSYEQYF.

The chain recombines TRBV15 with TRBJ2-7; D gene unclear. The CDR3 contains 13 residues. V was cut by 0 bases and J by 6 bases, with 9 bases left in between. CDR1 and CDR2 (germline): LNHNV, YYDKDF (reference sequence). DNA for the CDR3: TGTGCCACCAGCAGAGATCCGCGAGGCGAGCAGTACTTC. Its translation: CATSRDPRGEQYF. Using reference TRBV15 and TRBJ2-7 for the parts outside the CDR3, the full variable domain is DAMVIQNPRYQVTQFGKPVTLSCSQTLNHNVMYWYQQKSSQAPKLLFHYYDKDFNNEADTPDNFQSRRPNTSFCFLDIRSPGLGDTAMYLCATSRDPRGEQYFGPGTRLTVT.

The J gene is TRBJ2-1, the V gene TRBV11-3; TRBD2 aligns across 13 bases. This CDR3 is built from 15 residues. Germline loops: CDR1 SGHNT, CDR2 YENEEA. The V segment lost 1 base and the J segment 6 bases; nucleotides outside the gene matches: 0. CDR3 nucleotides: TGTGCCAGCAGCTTAGGGACTAGCGGGAGCAATGAGCAGTTCTTC. Translation: CASSLGTSGSNEQFF.

This clone was seen only a few times. The V gene is TRBV19, the J gene TRBJ1-1, with D hard to call. The germline V gene has CDR1 LNHDA and CDR2 SQIVND (reference sequence). The CDR3 covers 17 residues. Trimming stripped 6 bases from V and 1 base from J, with 21 bases between. The DNA for the CDR3 is TGTGCCAGTAGAAGAGCCTCGACTCCCACCTCGAACACTGAAGCTTTCTTT. Its protein product is CASRRASTPTSNTEAFF.

The chain combines TRBV2 with TRBJ2-5; the D is unclear. Per the germline V gene, CDR1 is SNHLY and CDR2 is FYNNEI. V lost 2 bases and J lost 2, with 15 bases in between. The CDR3 consists of 16 residues. The CDR3 sequence is CASSEIDGRTQETQYF. DNA for the CDR3: TGTGCCAGCAGTGAAATCGACGGCAGAACACAAGAGACCCAGTACTTC.

CDR3 in amino acids: CARSWPDRGNSPLHF. The CDR3, as DNA: TGTGCCAGAAGCTGGCCGGACAGGGGTAATTCACCCCTCCACTTT. This chain connects TRBV5-3 to TRBJ1-6, with 9 bases matching TRBD1. TRBV5-3 is marked as an open reading frame, function uncertain. The J segment lost 6 bases and the V segment lost 3 bases, leaving 4 bases of the junction unmatched. The CDR3 has 15 amino acids.

This clone has a single count. The chain links TRBV5-1 to TRBJ2-1, with TRBD1 identical over 7 bases. V dropped 5 bases and J dropped 5; count of bases not matched to a gene: 7. The CDR3 is made up of 14 amino acids. Germline loops: CDR1 SGHRS, CDR2 YFSETQ. CDR3 DNA sequence: TGCGCCAGCAGGACAGGGAATTTGGACAATGAGCAGTTCTTC. It yields the protein CASRTGNLDNEQFF.

The V call is TRBV19, the J call TRBJ1-1; D is undetermined. There are 16 residues in the CDR3. Trimming removed 7 bases at V and 0 bases at J, with 18 bases between. Germline V gene sequence: CDR1 LNHDA, CDR2 SQIVND (reference sequence). CDR3 DNA sequence: TGTGCCAGTACCCCCCTCGGCGCAAGGATGAACACTGAAGCTTTCTTT. It codes for CASTPLGARMNTEAFF.

This clone occurred a few times. The rearrangement links TRBV5-6 to TRBJ1-3; the D is unclear. V lost 0 bases to trimming and J lost 0 bases, with 16 bases between them. The V gene's germline CDR1 is SGHDT and CDR2 YYEEEE. The CDR3 covers 18 residues. The chain's CDR3 is CASSLAGSLAPSGNTIYF. The CDR3 region has the DNA TGTGCCAGCAGCTTGGCTGGTAGTTTGGCTCCCTCTGGAAACACCATATATTTT.

This rearrangement joins TRBV7-3 to TRBJ1-2, with TRBD1 matching over 9 bases. This CDR3 has 15 amino acids. Germline V gene sequence: CDR1 SGHTA, CDR2 FQGTGA. With 2 bases clipped from V and 8 bases from J, the junction kept 9 bases outside the gene matches. CDR3 sequence: CASSLAGTGNSGYTF. CDR3 in DNA: TGTGCCAGCAGCTTAGCCGGGACAGGGAATAGCGGCTACACCTTC.

This clone appeared once. The chain carries TRBV11-1 and TRBJ2-7; 8 bases match TRBD1. The CDR3 is made up of 13 amino acids. After removal of 5 bases from V and 4 bases from J, the junction contained 4 bases not matched to a gene. Germline CDR1 and CDR2: SGHAT and FQDESV (reference sequence). Here the CDR3 reads CASSPTGVYEQYF. DNA of the CDR3: TGTGCCAGCAGCCCGACAGGGGTGTACGAGCAGTACTTC.